Listed below are T cell receptor beta chains from one sample, sequenced in a study of regulatory T cells in long-lasting Graves disease. TCRdb reanalysed the multiplex PCR reads using MiXCR and keeps one entry per CDR3 protein. The sample holds 400,000 to 500,000 distinct CDR3 sequences; about 20% are singletons and the top ten take roughly 8%. This sample comprised peripheral blood mononuclear cells (PBMCs), obtained when the disease was refractory, from a patient treated with antithyroid drugs. The receptors originated from a female donor with Graves disease. Both conserved end residues are part of each CDR3. A D gene is named only where the DNA matches it firmly. A clone size is listed for some rows: how often the clone was seen (once, few, many), or a class if it is expanded.

j_gene	v_gene	d_gene	abundance	CDR3nt	CDR3aa
TRBJ1-1	TRBV7-2	.	few	TGTGCCAGCAGCTTTAACGGGGACAACACTGAAGCTTTCTTT	CASSFNGDNTEAFF
TRBJ1-5	TRBV29-1	TRBD1	.	TGCAGCGTTAAACAGGGGGATCAGCCCCAGCATTTT	CSVKQGDQPQHF
TRBJ2-7	TRBV12-3/TRBV12-4	TRBD1	many	TGTGCCAGCAGTTTCATGACAGGGTCCGACGAGCAGTACTTC	CASSFMTGSDEQYF
TRBJ2-5	TRBV6-1	.	many	TGTGCCAGCAGTCAGGACCCCCACGGAGAGACCCAGTACTTC	CASSQDPHGETQYF
TRBJ1-1	TRBV12-3/TRBV12-4	.	many	TGTGCCAGCACCGTCAGAGATGAAGCTTTCTTT	CASTVRDEAFF
TRBJ2-7	TRBV5-1	TRBD2	many	TGCGCCAGCAGCTTGGTATCCGGCGGGAGCTACGAGCAGTACTTC	CASSLVSGGSYEQYF
TRBJ1-2	TRBV20-1	.	.	TGCAGTGCTAGAGGAGGTCGGGAGGGGGAGAGGGGGGGCTACACCTTC	CSARGGREGERGGYTF
TRBJ2-7	TRBV7-2	TRBD1	few	TGTGCCAGCAAAGGGACAGGGATCTACGAGCAGTACTTC	CASKGTGIYEQYF
TRBJ1-5	TRBV12-3/TRBV12-4	.	many	TGTGCCAGCACCAAGTACAGTATCAATCAGCCCCAGCATTTT	CASTKYSINQPQHF
TRBJ1-5	TRBV10-3	TRBD1	.	TGTGCCATCAGTGTGGGCAGAGGGACAGATACGCAGCATTTT	CAISVGRGTDTQHF
TRBJ1-2	TRBV6-1	.	few	TGTGCCAGCAACCCAGACAGCCTTTACTATGGCTACACCTTC	CASNPDSLYYGYTF
TRBJ1-1	TRBV11-2	.	many	TGTGCCAGCAGCTTATCTCTCGGCATCATGAACACTGAAGCTTTCTTT	CASSLSLGIMNTEAFF
TRBJ1-2	TRBV4-1	.	.	TGCGCCAGCAGCCAAGGGCTGGACGGGGGATATGGCTACACCTTC	CASSQGLDGGYGYTF
TRBJ1-5	TRBV30	.	.	TGTGCCTGGAGTGGTTCAGGTTTGGACAATCAGCCCCAGCATTTT	CAWSGSGLDNQPQHF
TRBJ1-1	TRBV6-1	.	.	TGTGCCAGCAATTTCCGACAGCCGGGGCTTCTGAACACTGAAGCTTTCTTT	CASNFRQPGLLNTEAFF
TRBJ2-5	TRBV5-1	TRBD1	.	TGCGCCAGCAGCTCCAAACCCACTCCGGGACAGGGGATGGAGACCCAGTACTTC	CASSSKPTPGQGMETQYF
TRBJ2-7	TRBV6-2/TRBV6-3	TRBD2	few	TGTGCCAGCAGCCGGGACTACCTTAGGCAGCAGTACTTC	CASSRDYLRQQYF
TRBJ1-4	TRBV14	.	few	TGTGCCAGCAGTCAGCAAAATGAAAAACTGTTTTTT	CASSQQNEKLFF
TRBJ2-6	TRBV27	.	many	TGTGCCAGCAGTTTAGAAGTGGGGGGGGCCAACGTCCTGACTTTC	CASSLEVGGANVLTF
TRBJ2-7	TRBV9	.	.	TGTGCCAGCAGCGCCTTTGGGAGGGGGGAGCAGTACTTC	CASSAFGRGEQYF
TRBJ1-2	TRBV7-9	TRBD1	many	TGTGCCAGCAGCTTAGCAGACAGGGTTGACTATGGCTACACCTTC	CASSLADRVDYGYTF
TRBJ1-2	TRBV6-2/TRBV6-3	TRBD1	.	TGTGCCAGCAGTGCCCTGACAGGGTGGGGCTATGGCTACACCTTC	CASSALTGWGYGYTF
TRBJ1-1	TRBV5-1	.	few	TGCGCCAGCAGATACCAGGGGACTGAAGCTTTCTTT	CASRYQGTEAFF
TRBJ2-5	TRBV28	TRBD2	once	TGTGCCAGCAGTGATCCGGGACTAGCGGGAGGGACCCAGTACTTC	CASSDPGLAGGTQYF
TRBJ1-5	TRBV19	.	few	TGTGCCAGTAGCACGGAAGGACTAAATCAGCCCCAGCATTTT	CASSTEGLNQPQHF
TRBJ1-2	TRBV20-1	TRBD1	.	TGCAGTGCTAGAGCGGCAGGACAGGGCGACTATGGCTACACCTTC	CSARAAGQGDYGYTF
TRBJ2-2	TRBV4-2	.	.	TGTGCCAGCGGCCCTAGCGCCAGGGGGTTTACCGGGGAGCTGTTTTTT	CASGPSARGFTGELFF
TRBJ2-5	TRBV27	.	many	TGTGCCAGCAGTCTTATAGGGGTGGAGACCCAGTACTTC	CASSLIGVETQYF
TRBJ2-1	TRBV5-8	.	.	TGTGCCAGCAGCTTGGTTACGGACAATGAGCAGTTCTTC	CASSLVTDNEQFF
TRBJ2-5	TRBV7-9	.	many	TGTGCCAGCAGCTTAGGTACGAGGGACCGAGAGACCCAGTACTTC	CASSLGTRDRETQYF
TRBJ1-6	TRBV4-1	.	.	TGCGCCAGCAGTCTCGGACGGCACGATAATTCACCCCTCCACTTT	CASSLGRHDNSPLHF
TRBJ1-1	TRBV30	.	.	TGTGCCTGGAGTGTAGGACACTTGAACACTGAAGCTTTCTTT	CAWSVGHLNTEAFF
TRBJ1-6	TRBV7-2	.	many	TGTGCCAGCAGCCCAGTCAGTAGCAGTTCACCCCTCCACTTT	CASSPVSSSSPLHF
TRBJ1-5	TRBV28	TRBD1	many	TGTGCCAGCAGTTTGGACAGGGCGGGTCCGCCCCAGCATTTT	CASSLDRAGPPQHF
TRBJ2-7	TRBV27	.	.	TGTGCCAGCAGTTTGGATTCGCGGGTGAACAACGAGCAGTACTTC	CASSLDSRVNNEQYF
TRBJ1-1	TRBV6-1	.	many	TGTGCCAGCAGTGACTCAACCAGGAACACTGAAGCTTTCTTT	CASSDSTRNTEAFF
TRBJ2-5	TRBV20-1	.	many	TGCAGTGCTAGACCCCAAGAGACCCAGTACTTC	CSARPQETQYF
TRBJ1-5	TRBV30	.	.	TGTGCCTGGAGCGCGGCCAACGGGGGGCAGCCCCAGCATTTT	CAWSAANGGQPQHF
TRBJ2-2	TRBV5-4	TRBD2	.	TGTGCCAGCAGCAGCGGGACTAGCATTATAATCGGGGAGCTGTTTTTT	CASSSGTSIIIGELFF
TRBJ1-5	TRBV6-1	.	many	TGTGCCAGCACCGGCAGCCGGGGGGCCAATCAGCCCCAGCATTTT	CASTGSRGANQPQHF
TRBJ2-2	TRBV6-4	TRBD1	.	TGTGCCAGCAGTTACACACGGCCCGGGGCCAGGCGGGACAGGGTTGACACCGGGGAGCTGTTTTTT	CASSYTRPGARRDRVDTGELFF
TRBJ1-1	TRBV6-5	.	few	TGTGCCAGCAGTTATGGAGGTCCCGGGACTGAAGCTTTCTTT	CASSYGGPGTEAFF
TRBJ1-2	TRBV5-4	.	.	TGTGCCAGCAGCCCACCACGAGGAAATGGCTACACCTTC	CASSPPRGNGYTF
TRBJ1-1	TRBV29-1	.	.	TGCAGCGTTGAGAAGGACAGACTGAACACTGAAGCTTTCTTT	CSVEKDRLNTEAFF
TRBJ2-7	TRBV6-2/TRBV6-3	.	.	TGTGCCACTCGATCTCGGACGGTATCCTACGAGCAGTACTTC	CATRSRTVSYEQYF
TRBJ2-7	TRBV2	TRBD1	many	TGTGCCAGCAATCTTGGGACAGGGGGTAATCGCGAGCAGTACTTC	CASNLGTGGNREQYF
TRBJ1-2	TRBV9	.	many	TGTGCCAGCAGCGCCCGACTTGGACACGCTCTTGGCTACACCTTC	CASSARLGHALGYTF
TRBJ1-2	TRBV30	.	many	TGTGCCTGGAATTCACAGGGTGATATTGGCTACACCTTC	CAWNSQGDIGYTF
TRBJ2-7	TRBV12-5	TRBD1	many	TGTGCTAGTGGTTTGGACGAGAGGGGGCGCGTCAAATACGAGCAGTACTTC	CASGLDERGRVKYEQYF
TRBJ1-3	TRBV28	.	many	TGTGCCAGCAGTTTCCCTCAGGCCGGAAACACCATATATTTT	CASSFPQAGNTIYF
TRBJ1-5	TRBV20-1	TRBD1	.	TGCAGTCGACAGGGTGCGCTAAATCAGCCCCAGCATTTT	CSRQGALNQPQHF
TRBJ2-5	TRBV7-9	.	.	TGTGCCAGCAGCTTCTCCGGATTGGGGGAGACCCAGTACTTC	CASSFSGLGETQYF
TRBJ2-7	TRBV29-1	.	many	TGCAGCGTTGGACAGAACGACCGCGAGCAGTACTTC	CSVGQNDREQYF
TRBJ2-1	TRBV6-1	.	.	TGTGCCACCTCCGCAGGACCCTACAATGAGCAGTTCTTC	CATSAGPYNEQFF